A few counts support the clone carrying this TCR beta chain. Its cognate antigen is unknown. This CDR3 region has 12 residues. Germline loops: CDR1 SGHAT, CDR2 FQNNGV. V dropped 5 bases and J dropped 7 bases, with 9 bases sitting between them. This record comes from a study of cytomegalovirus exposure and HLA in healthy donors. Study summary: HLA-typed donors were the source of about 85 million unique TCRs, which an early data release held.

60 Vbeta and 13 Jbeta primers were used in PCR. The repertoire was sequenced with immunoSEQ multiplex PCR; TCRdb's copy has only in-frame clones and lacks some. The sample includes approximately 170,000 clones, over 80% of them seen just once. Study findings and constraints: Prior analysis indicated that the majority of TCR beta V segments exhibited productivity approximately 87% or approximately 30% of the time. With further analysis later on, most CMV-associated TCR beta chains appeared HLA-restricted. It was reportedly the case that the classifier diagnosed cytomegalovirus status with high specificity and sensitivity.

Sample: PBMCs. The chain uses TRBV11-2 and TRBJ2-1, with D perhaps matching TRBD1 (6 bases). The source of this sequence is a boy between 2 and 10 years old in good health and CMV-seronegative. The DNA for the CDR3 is TGTGCCAGCAGCACTAGGGGGAATGAGCAGTTCTTC. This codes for CASSTRGNEQFF.